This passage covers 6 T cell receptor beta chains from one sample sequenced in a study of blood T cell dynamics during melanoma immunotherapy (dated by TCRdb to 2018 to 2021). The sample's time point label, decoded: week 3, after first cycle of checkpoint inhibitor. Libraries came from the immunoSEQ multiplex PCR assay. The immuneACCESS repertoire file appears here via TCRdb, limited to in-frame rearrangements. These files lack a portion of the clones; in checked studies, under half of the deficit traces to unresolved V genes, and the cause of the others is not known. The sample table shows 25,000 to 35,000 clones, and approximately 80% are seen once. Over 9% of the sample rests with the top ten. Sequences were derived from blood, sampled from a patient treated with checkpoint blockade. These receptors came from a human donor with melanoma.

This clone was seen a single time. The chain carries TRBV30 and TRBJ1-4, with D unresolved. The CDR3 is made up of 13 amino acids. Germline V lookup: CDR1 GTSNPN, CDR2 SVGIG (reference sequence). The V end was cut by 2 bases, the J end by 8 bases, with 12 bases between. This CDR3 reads CAWSRPHSEKLFF. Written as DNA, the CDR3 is TGTGCCTGGAGTCGACCTCATAGCGAAAAACTGTTTTTT. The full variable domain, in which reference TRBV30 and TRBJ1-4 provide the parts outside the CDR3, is SQTIHQWPATLVQPVGSPLSLECTVEGTSNPNLYWYRQAAGRGLQLLFYSVGIGQISSEVPQNLSASRPQDRQFILSSKKLLLSDSGFYLCAWSRPHSEKLFFGSGTQLSVL.

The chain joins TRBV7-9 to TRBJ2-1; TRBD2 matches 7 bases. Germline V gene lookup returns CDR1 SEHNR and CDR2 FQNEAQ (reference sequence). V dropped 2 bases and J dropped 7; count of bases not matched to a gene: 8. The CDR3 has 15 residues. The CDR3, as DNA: TGTGCCAGCAGCTTAAGGGCGGGAGCCGAAAATGAGCAGTTCTTC. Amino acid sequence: CASSLRAGAENEQFF. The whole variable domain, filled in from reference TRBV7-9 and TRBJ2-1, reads DTGVSQNPRHKITKRGQNVTFRCDPISEHNRLYWYRQTLGQGPEFLTYFQNEAQLEKSRLLSDRFSAERPKGSFSTLEIQRTEQGDSAMYLCASSLRAGAENEQFFGPGTRLTVL.

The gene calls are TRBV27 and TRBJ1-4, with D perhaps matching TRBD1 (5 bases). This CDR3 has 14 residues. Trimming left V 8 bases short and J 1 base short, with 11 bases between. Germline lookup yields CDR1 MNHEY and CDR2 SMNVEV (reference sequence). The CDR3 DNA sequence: TGTGCCAGCCACCCGGGGGGAACTAATGAAAAACTGTTTTTT. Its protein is CASHPGGTNEKLFF.

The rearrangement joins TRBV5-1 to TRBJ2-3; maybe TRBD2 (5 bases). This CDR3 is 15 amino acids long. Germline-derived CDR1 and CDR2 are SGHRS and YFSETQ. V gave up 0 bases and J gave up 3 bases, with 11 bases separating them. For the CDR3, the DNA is TGCGCCAGCAGCTTGGATGGACTTTCTACAGATACGCAGTATTTT. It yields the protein CASSLDGLSTDTQYF.

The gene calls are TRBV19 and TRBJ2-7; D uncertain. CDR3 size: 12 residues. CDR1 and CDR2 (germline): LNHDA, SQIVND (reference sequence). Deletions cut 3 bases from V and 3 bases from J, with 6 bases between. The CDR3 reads CASSINGYEQYF. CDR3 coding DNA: TGTGCCAGTAGTATTAATGGCTACGAGCAGTACTTC.

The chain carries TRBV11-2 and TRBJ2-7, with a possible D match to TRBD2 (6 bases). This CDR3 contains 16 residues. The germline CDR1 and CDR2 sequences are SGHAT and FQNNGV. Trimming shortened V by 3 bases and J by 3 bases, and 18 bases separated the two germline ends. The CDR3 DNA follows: TGTGCCAGCAGCTTTTCTCCCCGGGACTCAGACTACGAGCAGTACTTC. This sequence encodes CASSFSPRDSDYEQYF. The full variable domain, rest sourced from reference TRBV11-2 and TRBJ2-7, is EAGVAQSPRYKIIEKRQSVAFWCNPISGHATLYWYQQILGQGPKLLIQFQNNGVVDDSQLPKDRFSAERLKGVDSTLKIQPAKLEDSAVYLCASSFSPRDSDYEQYFGPGTRLTVT.